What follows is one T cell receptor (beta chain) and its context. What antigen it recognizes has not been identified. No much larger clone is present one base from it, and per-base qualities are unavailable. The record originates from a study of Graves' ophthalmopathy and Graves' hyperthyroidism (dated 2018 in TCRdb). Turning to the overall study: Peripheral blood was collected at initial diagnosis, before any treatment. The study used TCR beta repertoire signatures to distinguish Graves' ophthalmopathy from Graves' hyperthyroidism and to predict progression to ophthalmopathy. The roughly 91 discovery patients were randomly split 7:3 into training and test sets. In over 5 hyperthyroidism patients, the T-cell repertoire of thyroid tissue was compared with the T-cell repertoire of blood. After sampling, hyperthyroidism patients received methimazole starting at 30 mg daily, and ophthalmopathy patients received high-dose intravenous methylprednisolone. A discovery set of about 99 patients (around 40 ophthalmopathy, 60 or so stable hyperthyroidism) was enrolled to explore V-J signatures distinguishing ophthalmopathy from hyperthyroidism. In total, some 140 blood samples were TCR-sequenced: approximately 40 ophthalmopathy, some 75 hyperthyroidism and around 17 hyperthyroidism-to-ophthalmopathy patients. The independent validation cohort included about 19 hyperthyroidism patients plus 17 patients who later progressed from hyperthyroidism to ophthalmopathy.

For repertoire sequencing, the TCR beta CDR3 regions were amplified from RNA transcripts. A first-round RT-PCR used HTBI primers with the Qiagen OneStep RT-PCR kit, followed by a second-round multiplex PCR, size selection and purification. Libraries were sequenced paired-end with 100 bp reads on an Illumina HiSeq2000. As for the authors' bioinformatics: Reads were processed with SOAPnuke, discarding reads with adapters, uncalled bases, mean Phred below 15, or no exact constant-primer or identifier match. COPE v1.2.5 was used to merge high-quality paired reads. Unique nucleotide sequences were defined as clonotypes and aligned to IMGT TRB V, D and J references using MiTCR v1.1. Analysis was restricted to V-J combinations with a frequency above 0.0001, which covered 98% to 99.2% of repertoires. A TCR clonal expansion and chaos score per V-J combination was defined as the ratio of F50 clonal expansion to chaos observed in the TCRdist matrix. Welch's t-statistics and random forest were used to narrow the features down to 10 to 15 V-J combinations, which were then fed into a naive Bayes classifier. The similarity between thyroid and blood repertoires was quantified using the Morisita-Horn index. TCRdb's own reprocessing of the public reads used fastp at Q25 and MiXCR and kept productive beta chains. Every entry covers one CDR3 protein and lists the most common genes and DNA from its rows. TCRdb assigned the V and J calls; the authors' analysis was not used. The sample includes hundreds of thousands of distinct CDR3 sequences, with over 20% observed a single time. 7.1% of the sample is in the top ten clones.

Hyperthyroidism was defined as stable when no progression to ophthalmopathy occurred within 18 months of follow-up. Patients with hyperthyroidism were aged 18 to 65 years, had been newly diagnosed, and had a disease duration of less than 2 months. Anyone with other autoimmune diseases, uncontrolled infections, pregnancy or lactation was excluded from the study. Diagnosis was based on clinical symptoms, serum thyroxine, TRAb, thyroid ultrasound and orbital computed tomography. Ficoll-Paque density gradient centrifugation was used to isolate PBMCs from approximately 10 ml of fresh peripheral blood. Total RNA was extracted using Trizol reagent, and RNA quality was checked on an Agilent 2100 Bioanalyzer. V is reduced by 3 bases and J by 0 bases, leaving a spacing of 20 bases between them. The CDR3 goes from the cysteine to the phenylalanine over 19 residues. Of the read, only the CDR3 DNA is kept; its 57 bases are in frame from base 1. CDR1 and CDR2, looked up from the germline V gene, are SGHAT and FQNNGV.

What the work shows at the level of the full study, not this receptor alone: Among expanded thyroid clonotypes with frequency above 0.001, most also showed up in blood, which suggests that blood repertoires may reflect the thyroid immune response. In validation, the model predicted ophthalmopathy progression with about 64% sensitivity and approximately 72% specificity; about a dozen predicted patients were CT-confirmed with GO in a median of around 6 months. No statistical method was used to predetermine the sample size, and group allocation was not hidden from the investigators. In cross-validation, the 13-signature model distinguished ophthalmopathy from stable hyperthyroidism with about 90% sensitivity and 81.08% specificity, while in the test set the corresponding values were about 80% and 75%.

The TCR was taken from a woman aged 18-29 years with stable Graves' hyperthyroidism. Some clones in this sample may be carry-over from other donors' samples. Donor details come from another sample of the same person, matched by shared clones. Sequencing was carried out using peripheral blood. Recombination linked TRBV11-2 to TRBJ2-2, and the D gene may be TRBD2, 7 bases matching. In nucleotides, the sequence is TGTGCCAGCAGCTTCCCTAGGGGGGGATCTGGCGCGAACACCGGGGAGCTGTTTTTT. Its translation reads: CASSFPRGGSGANTGELFF.